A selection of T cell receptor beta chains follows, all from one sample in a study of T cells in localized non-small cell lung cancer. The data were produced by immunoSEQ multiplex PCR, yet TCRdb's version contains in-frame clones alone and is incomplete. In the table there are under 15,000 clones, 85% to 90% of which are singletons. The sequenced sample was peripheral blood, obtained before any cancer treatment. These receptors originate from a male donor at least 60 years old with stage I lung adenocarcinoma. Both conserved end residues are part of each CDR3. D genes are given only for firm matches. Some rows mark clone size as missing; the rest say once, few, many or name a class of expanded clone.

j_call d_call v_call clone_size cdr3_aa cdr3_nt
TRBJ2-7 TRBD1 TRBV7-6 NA CASSLRTGNEQYF TGTGCCAGCAGCCTACGGACAGGTAACGAGCAGTACTTC
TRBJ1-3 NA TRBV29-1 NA CSILDSLSGNTIYF TGCAGCATCCTCGACAGCCTCTCTGGAAACACCATATATTTT
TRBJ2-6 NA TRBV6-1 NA CASRQKDSGANVLTF TGTGCCAGCAGGCAAAAAGACTCTGGGGCCAACGTCCTGACTTTC
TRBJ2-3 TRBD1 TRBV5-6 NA CASSLRGTGVADTQYF TGTGCCAGCAGCTTGAGGGGGACAGGGGTTGCAGATACGCAGTATTTT
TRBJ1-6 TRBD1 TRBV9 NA CASSVETGGSPLHF TGTGCCAGCAGCGTTGAGACAGGGGGTTCACCCCTCCACTTT
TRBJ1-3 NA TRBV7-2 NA CASSSRPGSGNTIYF TGTGCCAGCAGCTCCCGGCCGGGATCCGGAAACACCATATATTTT
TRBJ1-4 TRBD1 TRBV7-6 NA CASPRDREHEKLFF TGTGCCAGCCCTCGGGACAGGGAACATGAAAAACTGTTTTTT
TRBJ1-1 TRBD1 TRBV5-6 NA CASRNLQGAWTTEAFF TGTGCCAGCAGGAATCTTCAGGGGGCCTGGACCACTGAAGCTTTCTTT
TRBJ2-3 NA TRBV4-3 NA CASSQDWAGTSTDTQYF TGCGCCAGCAGCCAAGATTGGGCGGGGACGAGCACAGATACGCAGTATTTT
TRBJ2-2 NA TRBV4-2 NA CASSQDPAGELFF TGTGCCAGCAGCCAAGATCCCGCCGGGGAGCTGTTTTTT
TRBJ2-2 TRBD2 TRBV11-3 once CASSSKTSGGANTGELFF TGTGCCAGCAGCTCGAAGACTAGCGGGGGGGCAAACACCGGGGAGCTGTTTTTT
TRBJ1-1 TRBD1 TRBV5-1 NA CASSMGQGLNTEAFF TGCGCCAGCAGCATGGGACAGGGTTTGAACACTGAAGCTTTCTTT
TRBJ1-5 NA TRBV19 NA CASSPLSALGSNQPQHF TGTGCCAGTAGTCCCCTATCGGCCTTGGGGAGCAATCAGCCCCAGCATTTT
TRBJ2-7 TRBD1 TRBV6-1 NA CASSGQGWEQYF TGTGCCAGCAGCGGACAGGGGTGGGAGCAGTACTTC
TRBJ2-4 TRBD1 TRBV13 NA CASSLGLFPDRGGNIQYF TGTGCCAGCAGCTTAGGCCTTTTCCCGGACAGGGGGGGAAACATTCAGTACTTC
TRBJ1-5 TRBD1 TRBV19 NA CASSMDRDGQPQHF TGTGCCAGTAGTATGGACAGGGACGGGCAGCCCCAGCATTTT
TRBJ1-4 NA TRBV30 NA CAWSGIVQAEKLFF TGTGCCTGGAGTGGGATAGTCCAGGCGGAAAAACTGTTTTTT
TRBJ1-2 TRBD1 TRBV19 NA CASSISGGTGSYGYTF TGTGCCAGTAGTATCAGCGGCGGGACAGGGTCCTATGGCTACACCTTC
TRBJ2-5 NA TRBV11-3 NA CASSLGLANQETQYF TGTGCCAGCAGCTTAGGTCTCGCTAACCAAGAGACCCAGTACTTC
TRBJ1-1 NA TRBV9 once CASSVAGGPNTEAFF TGTGCCAGCAGCGTAGCGGGCGGGCCGAACACTGAAGCTTTCTTT
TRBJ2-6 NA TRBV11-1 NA CASSRRQGGSGANVLTF TGTGCCAGCAGCCGACGACAGGGAGGATCTGGGGCCAACGTCCTGACTTTC
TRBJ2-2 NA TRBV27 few CASSMRVVATGELFF TGTGCCAGCAGTATGAGAGTGGTGGCCACCGGGGAGCTGTTTTTT
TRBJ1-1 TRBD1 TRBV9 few CASSVTGEGTEAFF TGTGCCAGCAGCGTCACAGGGGAAGGCACTGAAGCTTTCTTT
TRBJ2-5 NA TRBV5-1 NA CASSPNRGGGETQYF TGCGCCAGCAGTCCCAACCGCGGAGGGGGGGAGACCCAGTACTTC